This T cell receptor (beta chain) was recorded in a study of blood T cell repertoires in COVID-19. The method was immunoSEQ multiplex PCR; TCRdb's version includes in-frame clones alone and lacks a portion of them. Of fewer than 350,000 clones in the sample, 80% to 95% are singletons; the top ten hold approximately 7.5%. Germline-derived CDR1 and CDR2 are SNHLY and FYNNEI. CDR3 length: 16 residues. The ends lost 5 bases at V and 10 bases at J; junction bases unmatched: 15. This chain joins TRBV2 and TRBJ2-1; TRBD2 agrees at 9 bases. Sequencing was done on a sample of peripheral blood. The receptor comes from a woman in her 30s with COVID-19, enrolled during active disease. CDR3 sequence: CASSPGLAGPFPEQFF. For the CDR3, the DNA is TGTGCCAGCAGTCCGGGTCTAGCGGGACCATTCCCGGAGCAGTTCTTC.